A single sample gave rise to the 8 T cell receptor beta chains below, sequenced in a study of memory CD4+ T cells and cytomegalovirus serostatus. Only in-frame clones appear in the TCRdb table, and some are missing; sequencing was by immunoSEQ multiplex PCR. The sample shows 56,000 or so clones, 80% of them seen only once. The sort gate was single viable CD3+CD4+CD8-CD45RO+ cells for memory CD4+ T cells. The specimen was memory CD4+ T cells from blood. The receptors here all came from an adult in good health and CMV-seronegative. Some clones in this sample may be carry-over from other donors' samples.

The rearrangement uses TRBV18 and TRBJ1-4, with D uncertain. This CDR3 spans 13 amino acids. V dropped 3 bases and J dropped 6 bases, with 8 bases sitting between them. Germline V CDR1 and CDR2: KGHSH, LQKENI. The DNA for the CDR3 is TGTGCCAGCTCACCGGCGCTGTATGAAAAACTGTTTTTT. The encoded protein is CASSPALYEKLFF.

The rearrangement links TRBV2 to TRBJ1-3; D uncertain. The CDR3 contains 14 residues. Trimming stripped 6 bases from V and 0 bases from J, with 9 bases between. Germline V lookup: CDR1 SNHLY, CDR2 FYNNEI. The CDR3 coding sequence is TGTGCCAGCAGATCGGGGTACTCTGGAAACACCATATATTTT. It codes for CASRSGYSGNTIYF.

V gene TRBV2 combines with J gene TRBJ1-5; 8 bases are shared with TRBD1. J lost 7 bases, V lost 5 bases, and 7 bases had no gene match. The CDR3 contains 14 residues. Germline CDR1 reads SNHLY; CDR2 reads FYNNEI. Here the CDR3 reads CASSSDRVYQPQHF. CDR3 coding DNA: TGTGCCAGCAGTTCGGACAGGGTGTACCAGCCCCAGCATTTT.

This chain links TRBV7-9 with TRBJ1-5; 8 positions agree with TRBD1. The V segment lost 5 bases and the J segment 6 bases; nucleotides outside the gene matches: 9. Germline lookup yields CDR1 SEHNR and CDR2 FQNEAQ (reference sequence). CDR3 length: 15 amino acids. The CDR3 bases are TGTGCCAGCAGCCCGACAGGGGTTGCGGTTCAGCCCCAGCATTTT. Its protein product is CASSPTGVAVQPQHF.

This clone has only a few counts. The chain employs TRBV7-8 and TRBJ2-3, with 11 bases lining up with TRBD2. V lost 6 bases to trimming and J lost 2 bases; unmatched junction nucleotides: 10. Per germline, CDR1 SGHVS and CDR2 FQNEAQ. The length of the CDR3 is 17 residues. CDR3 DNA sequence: TGTGCCAGCAGTCGGGGGGGACTAGCGGTAATCACAGATACGCAGTATTTT. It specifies CASSRGGLAVITDTQYF. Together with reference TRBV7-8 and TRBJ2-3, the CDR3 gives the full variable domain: GAGVSQSPRYKVAKRGQDVALRCDPISGHVSLFWYQQALGQGPEFLTYFQNEAQLDKSGLPSDRFFAERPEGSVSTLKIQRTQQEDSAVYLCASSRGGLAVITDTQYFGPGTRLTVL.

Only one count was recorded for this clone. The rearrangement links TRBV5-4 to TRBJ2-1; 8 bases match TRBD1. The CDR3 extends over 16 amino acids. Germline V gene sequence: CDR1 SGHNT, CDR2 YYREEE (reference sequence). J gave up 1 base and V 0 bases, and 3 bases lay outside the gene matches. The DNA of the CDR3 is TGTGCCAGCAGCTTGGCCACAGGGGGTTCCTACAATGAGCAGTTCTTC. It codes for CASSLATGGSYNEQFF.

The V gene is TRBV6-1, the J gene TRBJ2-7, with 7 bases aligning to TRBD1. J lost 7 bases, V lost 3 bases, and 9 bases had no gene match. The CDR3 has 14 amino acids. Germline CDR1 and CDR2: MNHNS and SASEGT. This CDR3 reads CASSDQTGHSEQYF. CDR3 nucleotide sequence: TGTGCCAGCAGTGACCAGACAGGGCACTCGGAGCAGTACTTC.

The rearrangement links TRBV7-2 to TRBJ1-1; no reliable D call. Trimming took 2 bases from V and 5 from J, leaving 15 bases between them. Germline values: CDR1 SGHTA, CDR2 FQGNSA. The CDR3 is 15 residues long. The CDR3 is CASSLPPAGGTEAFF. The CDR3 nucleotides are TGTGCCAGCAGCTTACCCCCCGCAGGAGGGACTGAAGCTTTCTTT.